The source of this T cell receptor (beta chain) is a study of CD8+ T cells in alopecia areata. At the level of the study: Severity in treated patients was scored by percentage of scalp area affected.

Treatment indicated: oral pan-JAK inhibitor, 5-10 mg twice daily. cDNA serving as the sequencing template came from extracted, reverse transcribed RNA. Clones were sequenced by immunoSEQ multiplex PCR, and TCRdb holds only the in-frame ones, with some missing. The sample records around 300,000 clones, about three fifths being singletons. J was trimmed by 6 bases and V by 4 bases; bases with no gene match: 5. This CDR3 has 14 amino acids. The V gene's germline CDR1 is SGHRS and CDR2 YFSETQ. This chain connects TRBV5-1 to TRBJ2-2; 8 bases map to TRBD1. The sequence derives from a human donor with alopecia areata. Here the sequenced sample was CD4+ T cells sorted from blood, taken at roughly week 53, from a patient treated with tofacitinib. CDR3 loop: CASSPDRAAGELFF. As DNA, the CDR3 is TGCGCCAGCAGCCCGGACAGGGCGGCCGGGGAGCTGTTTTTT.